A single sample gave rise to the 32 T cell receptor beta chains below, sequenced in a study of PD-1 blockade in mismatch repair-deficient tumors. The protocol was immunoSEQ multiplex PCR, while the TCRdb copy is restricted to in-frame clones and leaves out a portion. The sample lists some 130,000 clones; 88% were seen once. This material consisted of peripheral blood, taken approximately 70 weeks after starting pembrolizumab. All receptors come from an adult with mismatch repair-deficient cancer.

The chain is built from TRBV30 and TRBJ2-7, with D tentatively TRBD2 (5 bases). Trimming left V 1 base short and J 4 bases short, with 8 bases between. CDR3 size: 12 residues. The germline gives CDR1 GTSNPN, CDR2 SVGIG (reference sequence). The CDR3 region has the DNA TGTGCCTGGAGTGCGGACTCATACGAGCAGTACTTC. It yields the protein CAWSADSYEQYF. Together with reference TRBV30 and TRBJ2-7, the CDR3 gives the full variable domain: SQTIHQWPATLVQPVGSPLSLECTVEGTSNPNLYWYRQAAGRGLQLLFYSVGIGQISSEVPQNLSASRPQDRQFILSSKKLLLSDSGFYLCAWSADSYEQYFGPGTRLTVT.

The V gene is TRBV2, the J gene TRBJ2-3; 7 bases map to TRBD1. V was clipped by 8 bases and J by 3 bases; unmatched bases: 5. Germline V gene lookup returns CDR1 SNHLY and CDR2 FYNNEI. This CDR3 comprises 13 residues. CDR3 residues: CASDRVGTDTQYF. DNA for the CDR3: TGTGCCAGCGACAGGGTTGGAACAGATACGCAGTATTTT. Full variable domain (remainder filled in from reference TRBV2 and TRBJ2-3): EPEVTQTPSHQVTQMGQEVILRCVPISNHLYFYWYRQILGQKVEFLVSFYNNEISEKSEIFDDQFSVERPDGSNFTLKIRSTKLEDSAMYFCASDRVGTDTQYFGPGTRLTVL.

CDR3 sequence: CASSLGWNEQFF. DNA of the CDR3: TGTGCCAGCAGCCTTGGGTGGAATGAGCAGTTCTTC. The rearrangement links TRBV7-2 to TRBJ2-1; D ambiguous. Germline CDR1 reads SGHTA; CDR2 reads FQGNSA. The length of the CDR3 is 12 residues. V lost 5 bases to trimming and J lost 7 bases, with 9 bases between them.

J is TRBJ1-1 and V is TRBV13; the D is unclear. V was clipped by 0 bases and J by 4 bases, with 6 bases between them. This CDR3 contains 13 residues. Per the germline V gene, CDR1 is PRHDT and CDR2 is FYEKMQ (reference sequence). Here the CDR3 reads CASSLGTSTEAFF. Written as DNA, the CDR3 is TGTGCCAGCAGCTTAGGGACGTCCACTGAAGCTTTCTTT.

This chain uses TRBV13 with TRBJ2-1; 11 bases fit TRBD2. Per germline, CDR1 PRHDT and CDR2 FYEKMQ (reference sequence). The CDR3 extends over 16 amino acids. Trimming removed 4 bases from V and 4 bases from J; junction bases left unmatched: 6. The CDR3 nucleotides are TGTGCCAGCAGCTCCATTAGCGGGAGGGGATACAATGAGCAGTTCTTC. It translates to CASSSISGRGYNEQFF.

The J gene is TRBJ2-4, the V gene TRBV13; weak D call: TRBD2 (5 bases). V lost 5 bases and J 2 bases, leaving 16 bases between the germline ends. This CDR3 has 16 amino acids. CDR1 and CDR2 (germline): PRHDT, FYEKMQ (reference sequence). CDR3 residues: CASSPRFYGTKNIQYF. CDR3 DNA sequence: TGTGCCAGCAGCCCCAGATTTTACGGGACCAAAAACATTCAGTACTTC.

The chain carries TRBV15 and TRBJ2-7, with 9 bases matching TRBD1. This CDR3 is built from 14 residues. Trimming took 4 bases from V and 4 from J; bases not matched to a gene: 5. CDR1 LNHNV and CDR2 YYDKDF come from the germline V gene (reference sequence). The CDR3 DNA reads TGTGCCACCAGCATGGGGACAGGGAAGTACGAGCAGTACTTC. Translating it yields CATSMGTGKYEQYF.

The rearrangement joins TRBV4-1 to TRBJ2-1; 15 bases are shared with TRBD2. This CDR3 contains 16 residues. Germline CDR1 MGHRA, CDR2 YSYEKL. With 1 base clipped from V and 9 bases from J, the junction kept 4 bases outside the gene matches. CDR3 region: CASSQAGTSGGTEQFF. CDR3 nucleotide sequence: TGCGCCAGCAGCCAAGCCGGGACTAGCGGGGGGACTGAGCAGTTCTTC.

The chain has TRBV2 and TRBJ2-7; TRBD1 is a possible D gene (5 bases). Germline loops: CDR1 SNHLY, CDR2 FYNNEI. Trimming pared 4 bases from V and 1 base from J, leaving 14 bases between. The CDR3 has 15 residues. The CDR3 coding sequence is TGTGCCAGCAGTGTTTTCCAGGGTGGGTCCTACGAGCAGTACTTC. This codes for CASSVFQGGSYEQYF.

This sequence joins TRBV28 and TRBJ2-7; 8 bases are shared with TRBD1. The CDR3 spans 14 residues. The trim removed 3 bases at V and 3 bases at J, leaving 4 bases unmatched. Germline values: CDR1 MDHEN, CDR2 SYDVKM. The CDR3 sequence: CASSLDRANYEQYF. The CDR3, as DNA: TGTGCCAGCAGTTTGGACAGGGCGAACTACGAGCAGTACTTC.

The gene calls are TRBV5-6 and TRBJ2-3; D is unresolved. V was cut by 4 bases and J by 2 bases, with 8 bases left in between. In germline, CDR1 is SGHDT, CDR2 YYEEEE. This CDR3 has 13 amino acids. The CDR3 bases are TGTGCCAGCAGCGGACGTGCCACAGATACGCAGTATTTT. It specifies CASSGRATDTQYF.

The rearrangement links TRBV27 to TRBJ2-2, with no clear D. The V gene lost 4 bases and the J gene lost 4 bases, with 10 bases spanning the gap. The CDR3 loop spans 14 amino acids. Germline assignment: CDR1 MNHEY and CDR2 SMNVEV (reference sequence). CDR3 sequence (DNA): TGTGCCAGCAGTTCGGGTCAGTTCACCGGGGAGCTGTTTTTT. It encodes CASSSGQFTGELFF.

The chain recombines TRBV9 with TRBJ2-3, with D tentatively TRBD2 (7 bases). The V end was cut by 4 bases, the J end by 4 bases, with 22 bases between. The CDR3 runs 17 residues. CDR1 is SGDLS, CDR2 YYNGEE, per germline. The CDR3 reads CASSPHEGGGRADTQYF. For the CDR3, the DNA is TGTGCCAGCAGCCCCCACGAAGGGGGAGGGCGCGCAGATACGCAGTATTTT.

The rearrangement uses TRBV2 and TRBJ1-4, with D perhaps matching TRBD1 (6 bases). This CDR3 is built from 14 residues. Germline V CDR1 and CDR2: SNHLY, FYNNEI. V lost 4 bases, J lost 8 bases, and 14 bases lay in between. The CDR3 region is CASSGEGGEEKLFF. The DNA of the CDR3 is TGTGCCAGCAGTGGTGAAGGGGGGGAGGAAAAACTGTTTTTT.

Only a few counts were recorded for this clone. V is TRBV4-2 and J is TRBJ2-2; tentatively, D is TRBD1 or TRBD2 (6 bases each). The length of the CDR3 is 15 residues. V lost 0 bases and J lost 4, with 9 bases in between. The germline V gene has CDR1 LGHNA and CDR2 YNFKEQ. The CDR3 reads CASSQEEGGTGELFF. The DNA for the CDR3 is TGTGCCAGCAGCCAAGAGGAGGGGGGCACCGGGGAGCTGTTTTTT.

This chain joins TRBV7-9 and TRBJ2-7; no clear D gene. CDR1 is SEHNR, CDR2 FQNEAQ, per germline (reference sequence). V gave up 4 bases and J gave up 3 bases, with 4 bases separating them. This CDR3 contains 11 residues. In DNA, the CDR3 is TGTGCCAGCAGCTACGACTACGAGCAGTACTTC. As protein: CASSYDYEQYF.

This clone has more than one count but fewer than ten. One end of the junction is discordant with germline, which a read error may explain. The chain is built from TRBV7-3 and TRBJ1-5; D is possibly TRBD1 (5 bases). The CDR3 sequence is 13 residues long. The germline V gene has CDR1 SGHTA and CDR2 FQGTGA. CDR3: CAISVRVYQLQHF. DNA of the CDR3: TGTGCCATATCGGTCAGGGTGTATCAGCTCCAGCATTTT.

This clone has more than one count but fewer than ten. This chain joins TRBV29-1 and TRBJ2-7; the D gene is possibly TRBD1 (7 bases). Germline loops: CDR1 SQVTM, CDR2 ANQGSEA. The CDR3 runs 13 residues. V shed 6 bases and J shed 3 bases, with 15 bases lying between them. The CDR3 loop reads CSVRGTDHYEQYF. In DNA form, the CDR3 reads TGCAGCGTACGGGGGACAGACCACTACGAGCAGTACTTC.

The chain couples TRBV30 to TRBJ2-7; 9 nucleotides align to TRBD2. V was pared by 0 bases and J by 4 bases, with 1 base of the junction left unmatched. The CDR3 runs to 13 residues. Germline CDR1 reads GTSNPN; CDR2 reads SVGIG (reference sequence). CDR3 nucleotide sequence: TGTGCCTGGAGTGTCCTAGCGGGATACGAGCAGTACTTC. Its translation is CAWSVLAGYEQYF.

The rearrangement uses TRBV19 and TRBJ2-3; 9 nucleotides match TRBD2. The CDR3 spans 15 residues. J was trimmed by 2 bases and V by 3 bases; bases with no gene match: 3. Germline CDR1 reads LNHDA; CDR2 reads SQIVND (reference sequence). The CDR3 nucleotides read TGTGCCAGTAGTATTAGACTAGCGGCCACAGATACGCAGTATTTT. Amino acids: CASSIRLAATDTQYF.

The chain has TRBV29-1 and TRBJ1-1; D call uncertain. V lost 3 bases, J lost 1 base, and 6 bases lay in between. CDR1 is SQVTM and CDR2 is ANQGSEA in the germline V gene. This CDR3 spans 12 amino acids. As DNA, the CDR3 is TGCAGCGTTGACCGGGGGAACACTGAAGCTTTCTTT. It is translated as CSVDRGNTEAFF.

Comments on this clone: Its ends do not fully match the called genes, so a read error is possible. This chain uses TRBV25-1 with TRBJ2-1; D unclear. The V gene's germline CDR1 is MGHDK and CDR2 SYGVNS. The CDR3 extends over 16 amino acids. The CDR3 reads CASSSPDLQSYDEQFF. In DNA, the CDR3 is TGTGCCAGCAGCTCCCCCGATTTGCAGTCCTACGATGAGCAGTTCTTC.

CDR3 in amino acids: CASTPGGGQPQHF. CDR3 nucleotides: TGTGCCAGCACCCCGGGGGGAGGTCAGCCCCAGCATTTT. The chain is built from TRBV6-5 and TRBJ1-5, with D perhaps TRBD1 (5 bases). The germline V gene has CDR1 MNHEY and CDR2 SVGAGI. Trimming took 7 bases from V and 6 from J, leaving 13 bases between them. The CDR3 covers 13 residues.

The chain combines TRBV7-8 with TRBJ2-1; D is perhaps TRBD1 (6 bases). The CDR3 spans 14 residues. Trimming pared 0 bases from V and 7 bases from J, leaving 10 bases between. Germline V lookup: CDR1 SGHVS, CDR2 FQNEAQ. The CDR3 sequence is CASSLATGLNEQFF. The CDR3 bases are TGTGCCAGCAGCTTAGCTACAGGGCTGAATGAGCAGTTCTTC. Filled out from reference TRBV7-8 and TRBJ2-1, the complete variable domain reads GAGVSQSPRYKVAKRGQDVALRCDPISGHVSLFWYQQALGQGPEFLTYFQNEAQLDKSGLPSDRFFAERPEGSVSTLKIQRTQQEDSAVYLCASSLATGLNEQFFGPGTRLTVL.

The CDR3: CASSPTGETNYGYTF. CDR3 sequence (DNA): TGCGCCAGCAGTCCGACGGGAGAAACTAACTATGGCTACACCTTC. The J gene is TRBJ1-2, the V gene TRBV4-1; D uncertain. Per the germline V gene, CDR1 is MGHRA and CDR2 is YSYEKL. V lost 6 bases and J lost 0, with 14 bases in between. CDR3 size: 15 residues.

The chain joins TRBV30 to TRBJ2-5; D remains unclear. In germline, CDR1 is GTSNPN, CDR2 SVGIG (reference sequence). Trimming left V 3 bases short and J 5 bases short, with 10 bases between. This CDR3 is 12 amino acids long. The chain's CDR3 is CAWSFLGETQYF. The CDR3 DNA follows: TGTGCCTGGAGCTTTCTCGGCGAGACCCAGTACTTC.

The rearrangement uses TRBV28 and TRBJ2-2; D is unclear. CDR1 and CDR2 (germline): MDHEN, SYDVKM. The CDR3 covers 13 residues. Between the trimmed V and J ends, which lost 6 bases and 3 bases, there was a span of 8 bases. In DNA, the CDR3 is TGTGCCAGCAGGGATGGGTACACCGGGGAGCTGTTTTTT. It translates to CASRDGYTGELFF.

This chain uses TRBV4-1 with TRBJ2-4, with a tentative D call TRBD1 (6 bases). Per germline, CDR1 MGHRA and CDR2 YSYEKL. The CDR3 length is 16 residues. Between the trimmed V and J ends, which lost 0 bases and 3 bases, there was a span of 12 bases. The CDR3 region has the DNA TGCGCCAGCAGCCAAGATCCAGGGGTAGGCAAAAACATTCAGTACTTC. This encodes CASSQDPGVGKNIQYF.

The rearrangement links TRBV28 to TRBJ1-1; no reliable D call. V was trimmed by 5 bases and J by 2 bases, leaving 6 bases between them. The CDR3 consists of 12 residues. Germline V gives CDR1 MDHEN, CDR2 SYDVKM. Written as DNA, the CDR3 is TGTGCCAGCAGTCGACAAAACACTGAAGCTTTCTTT. Encoded protein: CASSRQNTEAFF. The full variable domain, with the rest looked up from reference TRBV28 and TRBJ1-1, is DVKVTQSSRYLVKRTGEKVFLECVQDMDHENMFWYRQDPGLGLRLIYFSYDVKMKEKGDIPEGYSVSREKKERFSLILESASTNQTSMYLCASSRQNTEAFFGQGTRLTVV.

This clone was seen only once. V usage is TRBV19 and J usage is TRBJ1-3, with D unclear. Germline V lookup: CDR1 LNHDA, CDR2 SQIVND (reference sequence). Trimming removed 5 bases at V and 4 bases at J, with 9 bases between. CDR3 length: 13 residues. The CDR3 region is CASSEVGGNTIYF. CDR3 DNA: TGTGCCAGTAGTGAGGTGGGAGGAAACACCATATATTTT.

The genes are TRBV28 and TRBJ2-7; D possibly corresponds to TRBD2 (6 bases). The CDR3 covers 12 residues. Germline V lookup: CDR1 MDHEN, CDR2 SYDVKM. The V gene lost 3 bases and the J gene lost 6 bases, with 9 bases spanning the gap. This CDR3 is CASSFETSEQYF. Here the CDR3 DNA reads TGTGCCAGCAGTTTTGAGACTAGCGAGCAGTACTTC.

The chain joins TRBV4-1 to TRBJ2-7; the match to TRBD1 covers 10 bases. CDR3 length: 15 residues. The germline CDR1 and CDR2 sequences are MGHRA and YSYEKL. V shed 1 base and J 5 bases; nucleotides not matched to a gene: 5. CDR3 residues: CASSQVGTGVDEQYF. The CDR3 DNA sequence: TGCGCCAGCAGCCAAGTTGGGACAGGGGTGGACGAGCAGTACTTC.